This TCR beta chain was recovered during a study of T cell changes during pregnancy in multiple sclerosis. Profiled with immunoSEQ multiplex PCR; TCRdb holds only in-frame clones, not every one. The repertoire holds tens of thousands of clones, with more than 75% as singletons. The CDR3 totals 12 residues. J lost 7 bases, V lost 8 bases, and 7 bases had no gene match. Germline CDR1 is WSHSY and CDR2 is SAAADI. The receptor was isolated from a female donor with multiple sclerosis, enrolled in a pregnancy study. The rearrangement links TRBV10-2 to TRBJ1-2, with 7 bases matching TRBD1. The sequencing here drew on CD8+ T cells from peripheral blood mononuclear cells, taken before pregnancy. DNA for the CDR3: TGCGCCAGCCTCCCACAGGGGCGTGGCTACACCTTC. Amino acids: CASLPQGRGYTF.